There are a few counts of the clone carrying this T cell receptor (beta chain). The table came from immunoSEQ multiplex PCR; TCRdb's copy has only in-frame clones and leaves some out. This sample has about 1.1 million clones; approximately 80% occur once, and the top ten carry 0.5% to 0.6%. The data were taken from a study of shared clonotypes between healthy human individuals. The wider study: The study drew on a couple of women and a few men aged 18 to 49 as donors. Each donor's CD4 naive and CD4 memory cells filled three plates apiece, CD8 naive two, and CD8 memory one.

CDR1 and CDR2 from the germline V gene are SGHTA and FQGTGA. V was pared by 0 bases and J by 8 bases, with 10 bases between. This CDR3 has 13 residues. This sequence was found in a man younger than 35 in good health. Some clones in this sample may be carry-over from other donors' samples. Sequencing was performed on memory CD4+ T cells from PBMCs. As to subset: CD45RA-negative fraction. The V gene is TRBV7-3, the J gene TRBJ1-2; D not certain. In DNA form, the CDR3 reads TGTGCCAGCAGCTTAACGAAGGATGGCGGCTACACCTTC. Translation: CASSLTKDGGYTF.